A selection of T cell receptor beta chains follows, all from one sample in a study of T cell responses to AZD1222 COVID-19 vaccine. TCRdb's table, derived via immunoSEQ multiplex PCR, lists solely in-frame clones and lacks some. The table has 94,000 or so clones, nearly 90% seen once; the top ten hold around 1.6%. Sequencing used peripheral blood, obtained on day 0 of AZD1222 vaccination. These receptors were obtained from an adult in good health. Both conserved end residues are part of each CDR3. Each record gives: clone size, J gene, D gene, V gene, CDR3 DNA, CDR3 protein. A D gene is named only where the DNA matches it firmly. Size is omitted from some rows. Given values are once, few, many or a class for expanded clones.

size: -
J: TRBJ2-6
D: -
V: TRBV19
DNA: TGTGCCAGTAGTGAGAACTCTGGGGCCAACGTCCTGACTTTC
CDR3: CASSENSGANVLTF

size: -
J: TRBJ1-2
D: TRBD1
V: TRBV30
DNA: TGTGCCTGGAAACGACAGGGAGAATATGGCTACACCTTC
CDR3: CAWKRQGEYGYTF

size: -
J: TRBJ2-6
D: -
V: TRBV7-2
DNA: TGTGCCAGCAGCTCAGACAGCTCTGGGGCCAACGTCCTGACTTTC
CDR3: CASSSDSSGANVLTF

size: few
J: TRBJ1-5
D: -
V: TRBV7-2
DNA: TGTGCCAGCAGCCCATCACGAGGGTCAGAGCAGCCCCAGCATTTT
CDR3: CASSPSRGSEQPQHF

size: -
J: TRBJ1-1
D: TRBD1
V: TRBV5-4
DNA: TGTGCCAGCAGCTTACAGGGGAGAGACACTGAAGCTTTCTTT
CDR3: CASSLQGRDTEAFF

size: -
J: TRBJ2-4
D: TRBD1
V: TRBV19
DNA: TGTGCCTCGGGGGGACAGGGAGAGGAGAGCATTCAGTACTTC
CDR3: CASGGQGEESIQYF

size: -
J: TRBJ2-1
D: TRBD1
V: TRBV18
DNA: TGTGCCAGCTCACCTGGGACAGGGGGCTTGGGTGAGCAGTTCTTC
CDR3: CASSPGTGGLGEQFF

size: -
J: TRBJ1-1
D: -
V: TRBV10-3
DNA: TGTGCCATCAGTGACCTGGCAGAGGGGACTGAAGCTTTCTTT
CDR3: CAISDLAEGTEAFF

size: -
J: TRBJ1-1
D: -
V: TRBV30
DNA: TGTGCCTGGGGGGGACAAATTAACACTGAAGCTTTCTTT
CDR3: CAWGGQINTEAFF

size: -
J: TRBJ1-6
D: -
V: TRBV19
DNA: TGTGCCAGTAGTATGGGCCAGACGGAGAATTCACCCCTCCACTTT
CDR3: CASSMGQTENSPLHF

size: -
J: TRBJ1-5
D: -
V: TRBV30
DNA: TGTGCCTGGAGTGGGGGTAGGGGTGCGCCCCAGCATTTT
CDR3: CAWSGGRGAPQHF

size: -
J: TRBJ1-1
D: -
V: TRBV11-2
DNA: TGTGCCAGCAGACAAAATACGGGGGGCGAGATCTTT
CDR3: CASRQNTGGEIF

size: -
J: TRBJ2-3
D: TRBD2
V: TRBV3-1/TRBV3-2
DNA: TGTGCCAGCAGCGCCAGCGATGAGCGGGGGGCCGGGGATACGCAGTATTTT
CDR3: CASSASDERGAGDTQYF

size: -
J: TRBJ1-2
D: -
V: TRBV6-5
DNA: TGTGCCAGCAGTTACTCAGGAACGGATGGCTACACCTTC
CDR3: CASSYSGTDGYTF

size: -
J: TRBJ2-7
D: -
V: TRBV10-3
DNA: TGTGCCATCAGTGAGTCGTTGGCACTCCCTTACGAGCAGTACTTC
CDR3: CAISESLALPYEQYF

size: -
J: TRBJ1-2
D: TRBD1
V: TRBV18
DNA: TGTGCCAGCTCAACAAGGACAGGAGAGAGTGGCTACACCTTC
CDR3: CASSTRTGESGYTF

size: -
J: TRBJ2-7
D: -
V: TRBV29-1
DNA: TGCAGCGTCGGAGAGAGGGGCTACGAGCAGTACTTC
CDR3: CSVGERGYEQYF

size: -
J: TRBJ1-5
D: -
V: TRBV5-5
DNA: TGTGCCAGCAGCTTGGTTGGAAATAGCAATCAGCCCCAGCATTTT
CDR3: CASSLVGNSNQPQHF